These 9 T cell receptor beta chains were all obtained from the same sample, sequenced in a study of shared clonotypes between healthy human individuals. The protocol was immunoSEQ multiplex PCR, while the TCRdb copy is restricted to in-frame clones and leaves out a portion. The repertoire holds approximately 720,000 clones, with around 72% as singletons. The sample comprised memory CD4+ T cells sorted from blood. Sample subset: CD45RA-negative fraction. These receptors all come from a woman younger than 45 in good health.

There are many counts of this clone. The rearrangement links TRBV4-1 to TRBJ2-7, with 8 bases fitting TRBD1. Germline values: CDR1 MGHRA, CDR2 YSYEKL. Trimming took 5 bases from V and 2 from J; bases not matched to a gene: 5. This CDR3 spans 14 amino acids. CDR3 coding DNA: TGCGCCAGCAGCTTGGGACAGGAAACCTACGAGCAGTACTTC. Protein sequence: CASSLGQETYEQYF.

The CDR3 bases are TGTGTCAGAAGCTTAGGGGGGCGGCTCACAGATACGCAGTATTTT. Protein: CVRSLGGRLTDTQYF. V usage is TRBV7-5 and J usage is TRBJ2-3; TRBD1 is the table's D call and was not checked against the DNA. TRBV7-5 is a pseudogene segment. CDR3 length: 15 residues.

The chain carries TRBV7-2 and TRBJ2-7; no clear D. V was pared by 5 bases and J by 0 bases, with 14 bases between. Germline V gives CDR1 SGHTA, CDR2 FQGNSA. This CDR3 has 15 amino acids. The CDR3 reads CASSIAGASSYEQYF. In nucleotides, the CDR3 is TGTGCCAGCAGCATCGCAGGTGCAAGCTCCTACGAGCAGTACTTC.

The V call is TRBV7-8, the J call TRBJ2-1; 9 bases line up with TRBD1. Per the germline V gene, CDR1 is SGHVS and CDR2 is FQNEAQ. The CDR3 length is 15 residues. Losses at the gene ends were 5 bases for V and 4 bases for J; bases not matched to a gene: 6. CDR3 region: CASSPDRGAYNEQFF. The CDR3 DNA sequence: TGTGCCAGCAGCCCCGACAGGGGGGCTTACAATGAGCAGTTCTTC.

This chain connects TRBV5-1 to TRBJ2-2; D gene unclear. The CDR3 is 13 residues long. Germline CDR1 is SGHRS and CDR2 is YFSETQ. Trimming removed 6 bases at V and 5 bases at J, with 11 bases between. The CDR3 loop is CASNYQRTGELFF. The CDR3, as DNA: TGCGCCAGCAACTACCAACGGACCGGGGAGCTGTTTTTT.

J is TRBJ2-7 and V is TRBV6-1, with TRBD2 matching 13 bases. Per the germline V gene, CDR1 is MNHNS and CDR2 is SASEGT. Losses at the gene ends were 4 bases for V and 0 bases for J; bases not matched to a gene: 3. This CDR3 has 16 residues. The CDR3 DNA follows: TGTGCCAGCAGTGGACTAGCGGGAGGTAGCTCCTACGAGCAGTACTTC. Its protein is CASSGLAGGSSYEQYF.

The rearrangement links TRBV19 to TRBJ1-5; D is unresolved. The germline V and J ends were trimmed by 7 bases and 0 bases, with 7 bases remaining between them. This CDR3 is 13 amino acids long. Germline lookup yields CDR1 LNHDA and CDR2 SQIVND (reference sequence). The CDR3 region is CASKDYSNQPQHF. CDR3 nucleotide sequence: TGTGCCAGTAAGGACTATAGCAATCAGCCCCAGCATTTT.

The chain recombines TRBV11-2 with TRBJ2-3; D unresolved. This CDR3 contains 13 residues. Looked up from germline, CDR1 is SGHAT and CDR2 is FQNNGV. Trimming cost V 2 bases and J 1 base, with 4 bases left between them. The CDR3 spells CASSLPGTDTQYF. The CDR3 DNA follows: TGTGCCAGCAGCTTACCGGGCACAGATACGCAGTATTTT.

The V call is TRBV11-2, the J call TRBJ2-5; 10 nucleotides align to TRBD1. J lost 5 bases, V lost 5 bases, and 11 bases had no gene match. The CDR3 contains 16 residues. Germline V gene lookup returns CDR1 SGHAT and CDR2 FQNNGV. CDR3 sequence reads: CASSPRGDRGMETQYF. CDR3 coding DNA: TGTGCCAGCAGCCCCCGGGGGGACAGGGGTATGGAGACCCAGTACTTC.